This T cell receptor beta chain was profiled in a study of T cells after posttransplantation cyclophosphamide. Study-wide results and limits: Blood and skin or GI T cell repertoires showed limited TRB overlap.

Germline assignment: CDR1 SGDLS and CDR2 YYNGEE. CDR3 size: 16 residues. Trimming removed 0 bases at V and 3 bases at J, with 14 bases between. On this clone itself: The antigen is undetermined.

Sequencing was performed with immunoSEQ multiplex PCR; in TCRdb, only in-frame clones are kept and a portion is missing. The sample contains about 21,000 clones, about 85% of which appear only once. Cyclophosphamide on days +3 and +4 followed busulfan-fludarabine conditioning and a marrow graft. The TCR was taken from a female patient aged 35 to 55 who received an allogeneic stem cell transplant from a related donor, was CMV-positive, and had no GVHD. The graft donor may have contributed some T cells. The chain is built from TRBV9 and TRBJ2-3; no clear D gene. Sequenced here: PBMCs, sampled after allogeneic stem cell transplant with posttransplant cyclophosphamide. The CDR3 region has the DNA TGTGCCAGCAGCGTAGAAATAGCCTGGCCGACAGATACGCAGTATTTT. It encodes CASSVEIAWPTDTQYF.